Shown below are 4 T cell receptor beta chains from a single sample sequenced in a study of cytomegalovirus exposure and HLA in healthy donors (dated by TCRdb to the late 2010s). Libraries came from the immunoSEQ multiplex PCR assay. This immuneACCESS table, as held by TCRdb, lists in-frame sequences with V and J called but not all clones. Of the missing ones, under half trace to an unresolved V gene in checked studies; the others have no known cause. The sample table lists 120,000 to 150,000 clones, just over 85% of them with a count of one. The leading ten clones occupy approximately 8% of the sample. Material for sequencing was PBMCs. The receptor set was obtained from a young woman in good health and CMV-seropositive.

The sample holds one count of this clone. This rearrangement joins TRBV7-8 to TRBJ1-4; TRBD1 agrees at 10 bases. V gave up 5 bases and J gave up 8 bases; unmatched junction bases: 5. The CDR3 runs 14 residues. CDR1 SGHVS and CDR2 FQNEAQ come from the germline V gene. In DNA, the CDR3 is TGTGCCAGCAGCCCGACAGGGGGCCGGGAAAAACTGTTTTTT. Translating it yields CASSPTGGREKLFF.

The rearrangement uses TRBV28 and TRBJ2-7, with TRBD2 matching 11 bases. CDR1 MDHEN and CDR2 SYDVKM come from the germline V gene. The V and J ends lost 2 bases and 6 bases, in that order; junction bases with no gene match: 9. The CDR3 length is 16 residues. The CDR3 nucleotides are TGTGCCAGCAGTTTAAATCGACTAGCGGGGTTCCGCGAGCAGTACTTC. As protein: CASSLNRLAGFREQYF.

The CDR3 coding sequence is TGTGCCAGCAGCCCCTCCAGGGGATTCCACGAGCAGTACTTC. Translated: CASSPSRGFHEQYF. The V call is TRBV27, the J call TRBJ2-7; TRBD1 might be the D (6 bases). The CDR3 has 14 amino acids. Germline-derived CDR1 and CDR2 are MNHEY and SMNVEV (reference sequence). The germline V and J ends were trimmed by 6 bases and 5 bases, with 17 bases remaining between them.

This clone occurred a few times. The rearrangement joins TRBV5-1 to TRBJ1-5; no clear D. V lost 0 bases and J 4 bases, leaving 5 bases between the germline ends. The CDR3 is 13 residues long. Germline assignment: CDR1 SGHRS and CDR2 YFSETQ. The CDR3 protein is CASSLGDNQPQHF. CDR3 in DNA: TGCGCCAGCAGCTTGGGAGATAATCAGCCCCAGCATTTT.